Presented here are 18 T cell receptor beta chains from one specimen sequenced in a study of tissue T cells after allogeneic stem cell transplantation. TCRdb's copy holds only in-frame clones and misses some; the assay was immunoSEQ multiplex PCR. The sample contains 5,000 to 6,000 clones, roughly half of which appear only once. Time point indicated: mouse harvest day 7 after allogeneic transplant. Mouse grafts combined 10^7 T-cell-depleted bone marrow cells with 10^6 splenic CD5+ T cells. Sequenced: gut tissue. These receptors were collected from a female BALB/c mouse given C57BL/6 T cells with graft-versus-host disease after an allogeneic hematopoietic cell transplant.

By sample fraction, this clone is medium-sized (0.01 to 0.1%). Gene labels here are mouse ones. The DNA ends 1 residue before the CDR3 does, and the rest of the CDR3 is filled in from the germline J gene. The rearrangement links TRBV26 to TRBJ2-7; 11 nucleotides line up with TRBD2. Per the germline V gene, CDR1 is KGHPV and CDR2 is FQNQEV (reference sequence). The V gene end was trimmed by 6 bases and the J gene end by 4 bases; junction bases not matched to a gene: 2. The CDR3 spans 13 residues. The CDR3 loop is CASRRTGGYEQYF. The sequenced part of the CDR3 DNA is TGTGCCAGCAGAAGGACTGGGGGGTATGAACAGTAC.

A remark on this clone: All gene names here are mouse names. The CDR3 is cut off 1 residue early in the read; its end comes from the germline J gene. The rearrangement joins TRBV5 to TRBJ2-4, with no clear D. The CDR3 is 14 amino acids. Per germline, CDR1 LGHNA and CDR2 YNLKQL (reference sequence). The ends were cut back, 2 bases at V and 0 bases at J, with 6 bases in the middle. CDR3 sequence reads: CASSQSDSQNTLYF. The CDR3 bases that were read are TGTGCCAGCAGCCAAAGCGACAGTCAAAACACCTTGTAC.

This clone counts as large. These gene names are mouse names. The read stops 1 residue short of the end of the CDR3; the missing end is completed from the germline J gene. The rearrangement joins TRBV29 to TRBJ2-7; 8 bases line up with TRBD1. V lost 0 bases, J lost 6 bases, and 4 bases stayed unmatched. From germline, CDR1 is MSHET and CDR2 SYDVDS. The CDR3 covers 14 residues. CDR3 bases read: TGTGCTAGCAGTTTATCGCGGACAGGGATTGAACAGTAC. Residues: CASSLSRTGIEQY. The full CDR3 reads CASSLSRTGIEQYF.

A few counts support this clone. Here the gene names and germline are mouse. The read terminates 1 residue ahead of where the CDR3 ends, so the germline J gene completes it. The genes are TRBV20 and TRBJ2-1; D ambiguous. This CDR3 is built from 13 residues. Trimming removed 2 bases from V and 0 bases from J, with 5 bases in between. Per the germline V gene, CDR1 is GFQATS and CDR2 is STVNSAI. The CDR3 sequence is CGARKDNYAEQFF. CDR3 bases read: TGTGGTGCTAGGAAGGATAACTATGCTGAGCAGTTC.

As concerns this clone: All gene names here are mouse names. Read data end 1 residue before the CDR3 end; the end is taken from the germline J gene. V usage is TRBV2 and J usage is TRBJ2-5; D is unclear. Germline assignment: CDR1 LGHNA and CDR2 YSYQKL. The CDR3 loop spans 15 amino acids. V lost 0 bases and J 3 bases, leaving 10 bases between the germline ends. The CDR3 loop is CASSQDARQQDTQYF. The CDR3 DNA, read in part, is TGTGCCAGCAGCCAAGATGCGAGACAACAAGACACCCAGTAC.

This clone was counted between two and nine times. Gene names refer to mouse genes. CDR3 DNA, as far as it was read: TGTGCCAGCAGTGAGGACAGGGGGCGGGAACAGTAC. It translates to CASSEDRGREQY. The whole CDR3 sequence reads CASSEDRGREQYF. V is TRBV13-1 and J is TRBJ2-7; 11 positions agree with TRBD1. The missing CDR3 end, 1 residue past where the read stops, is filled in from the germline J gene. This CDR3 comprises 13 residues. V gave up 2 bases and J gave up 7 bases; unmatched junction bases: 2. CDR1 and CDR2 from the germline V gene are NSHNY and SYGAGN.

In the case of this clone: Here the gene names and germline are mouse. The read comes to an end 1 residue before the CDR3 does, leaving the germline J gene to fill in the end. This chain links TRBV20 with TRBJ1-6; D is uncertain. TRBJ1-6 is filed as an ORF, its function uncertain. From germline, CDR1 is GFQATS and CDR2 STVNSAI. The CDR3 has 14 amino acids. The germline V and J ends were trimmed by 5 bases and 0 bases, with 8 bases remaining between them. The CDR3 bases that were read are TGTGGTGCTGGCAGAAATTCCTATAATTCGCCCCTCTAC. This sequence encodes CGAGRNSYNSPLY. The complete CDR3 reads CGAGRNSYNSPLYF.

This clone was seen only a few times. The gene names given are mouse names. With the read ending 1 residue before the CDR3 end, the germline J gene is used to fill in that end. This chain links TRBV26 with TRBJ2-7; 7 bases line up with TRBD1. Per the germline V gene, CDR1 is KGHPV and CDR2 is FQNQEV (reference sequence). The junction had 1 base not matched to a gene; V was cut back by 2 bases and J by 3 bases. The CDR3 is made up of 13 amino acids. Here the CDR3 reads CASSLRDSYEQYF. The sequenced part of the CDR3 DNA is TGTGCCAGCAGTCTGAGGGACAGCTATGAACAGTAC. Full variable domain (remainder filled in from reference TRBV26 and TRBJ2-7): NSKVIQTPRYLVKGQGQKAKMRCIPEKGHPVVFWYQQNKNNEFKFLINFQNQEVLQQIDMTEKRFSAECPSNSPCSLEIQSSEAGDSALYLCASSLRDSYEQYFGPGTRLTVL.

In regard to this clone: Gene names denote mouse genes. The sequence runs out 1 residue before the end of the CDR3; the remainder is reconstructed from the germline J gene. The chain employs TRBV26 and TRBJ2-1; the match to TRBD1 covers 7 bases. V gave up 6 bases and J gave up 3 bases; unmatched junction bases: 5. The CDR3 totals 14 residues. Germline V gene lookup returns CDR1 KGHPV and CDR2 FQNQEV (reference sequence). The CDR3 DNA, read in part, is TGTGCCAGCAGCCGGGGACAGACCTATGCTGAGCAGTTC. Translating it yields CASSRGQTYAEQF. The CDR3 reads in full as CASSRGQTYAEQFF. Using reference TRBV26 and TRBJ2-1 for the parts outside the CDR3, the full variable domain is NSKVIQTPRYLVKGQGQKAKMRCIPEKGHPVVFWYQQNKNNEFKFLINFQNQEVLQQIDMTEKRFSAECPSNSPCSLEIQSSEAGDSALYLCASSRGQTYAEQFFGPGTRLTVL.

A note on this clone: Gene names are mouse gene names. Read data end 1 residue before the CDR3 end; the end is taken from the germline J gene. The rearrangement joins TRBV13-3 to TRBJ1-1, with a possible D match to TRBD1 (6 bases). This CDR3 has 13 amino acids. Germline loops: CDR1 NNHDY, CDR2 SYVADS. The V and J ends lost 10 bases and 1 base respectively, with 14 bases between them. CDR3 sequence: CASPGTKNTEVFF. Incomplete CDR3 DNA: TGTGCCTCCCCCGGGACAAAAAACACAGAAGTCTTC.

Comments on this clone: An end of the junction differs from the germline gene, which may be a read error. All gene names here are mouse names. The missing CDR3 end, 1 residue past where the read stops, is filled in from the germline J gene. This chain joins TRBV3 and TRBJ1-4; D is ambiguous. The CDR3 is made up of 14 amino acids. Germline V gene data show CDR1 as SNHLY and CDR2 as FYNGKV (reference sequence). The part of the CDR3 DNA that was read is TGTGCCAGCAGCTTAGACAGTTCCAGCGAAAGATTATTT. Its translation is CASSLDSSSERLF. The entire CDR3 protein reads CASSLDSSSERLFF. The whole variable domain, filled in from reference TRBV3 and TRBJ1-4, reads GPKVLQIPSHQIIDMGQMVTLNCDPVSNHLYFYWYKQILGQQMEFLVNFYNGKVMEKSKLFKDQFSVERPDGSYFTLKIQPTALEDSAVYFCASSLDSSSERLFFGHGTKLSVL.

A word on this clone: Gene names are the mouse ones. With the read ending 1 residue before the CDR3 end, the germline J gene is used to fill in that end. The genes are TRBV3 and TRBJ2-7; TRBD2 might be the D (7 bases). Trimming shortened V by 11 bases and J by 7 bases, and 18 bases separated the two germline ends. The CDR3 contains 12 residues. From germline, CDR1 is SNHLY and CDR2 FYNGKV (reference sequence). Here the CDR3 reads CAAASGGREQYF. CDR3 DNA (partial): TGTGCCGCAGCGAGTGGGGGGCGGGAACAGTAC.

Comment on this clone: Here the gene names and germline are mouse. From the germline J gene comes the end of the CDR3, since the read stops 1 residue before it. The chain employs TRBV2 and TRBJ2-7, with a weak D call TRBD1 (5 bases). The CDR3 totals 14 residues. Trimming removed 4 bases from V and 5 bases from J, with 15 bases in between. CDR1 and CDR2 (germline): LGHNA, YSYQKL. Partial CDR3 DNA: TGTGCCAGCAGCCCAAGACCAGGGAGGGATGAACAGTAC. Translating gives CASSPRPGRDEQY. The full CDR3 protein is CASSPRPGRDEQYF.

Worth noting for this clone: Gene names are mouse gene names. The read halts 1 residue ahead of the CDR3 end, with the missing end drawn from the germline J gene. The chain recombines TRBV16 with TRBJ2-2; D remains ambiguous. Trimming cost V 3 bases and J 3 bases, with 8 bases left between them. Germline values: CDR1 SGHSA, CDR2 FRNQAP. This CDR3 is built from 14 residues. This CDR3 is CASSLGRDTGQLYF. The sequenced CDR3 bases are TGTGCAAGCAGCTTGGGGAGGGACACCGGGCAGCTCTAC.

In its sample, this clone was seen a few times. The gene names given are mouse names. Read data end 1 residue before the CDR3 end; the end is taken from the germline J gene. V usage is TRBV12-2 and J usage is TRBJ2-1; D is possibly TRBD1 (6 bases). The CDR3 runs 14 residues. Trimming took off 0 bases at V and 3 bases at J, with 8 bases between the two ends. Germline values: CDR1 SGHLS, CDR2 HYDKME. The CDR3 spells CASSLEGVYAEQFF. CDR3 DNA (partial): TGTGCCAGCTCTCTCGAGGGGGTCTATGCTGAGCAGTTC. Looking up the rest from reference TRBV12-2 and TRBJ2-1 gives the full variable domain: NSGVVQSPRYIIKGKGERSILKCIPISGHLSVAWYQQTQGQELKFFIQHYDKMERDKGNLPSRFSVQQFDDYHSEMNMSALELEDSAVYFCASSLEGVYAEQFFGPGTRLTVL.

In its sample, this clone was seen a few times. Genes here carry mouse names. The read terminates 1 residue before the CDR3 end, so the remaining end is supplied by the germline J gene. V usage is TRBV26 and J usage is TRBJ2-2; weak D call: TRBD1 (5 bases). The ends were cut back, 6 bases at V and 2 bases at J, with 10 bases in the middle. The CDR3 covers 14 residues. Per the germline V gene, CDR1 is KGHPV and CDR2 is FQNQEV (reference sequence). The CDR3: CASRPAGNTGQLYF. The sequenced part of the CDR3 DNA is TGTGCCAGCAGACCGGCAGGGAACACCGGGCAGCTCTAC.

This clone occurred a few times. Gene names refer to mouse genes. The CDR3 goes on 1 residue after the read ends, and that part is filled in from the germline J gene. The gene calls are TRBV26 and TRBJ2-2; no clear D gene. V lost 1 base and J 0 bases, leaving 6 bases between the germline ends. The CDR3 is 15 residues long. The germline gives CDR1 KGHPV, CDR2 FQNQEV (reference sequence). The CDR3 protein is CASSLFHPNTGQLYF. CDR3 DNA (partial): TGTGCCAGCAGTCTGTTCCACCCAAACACCGGGCAGCTCTAC.

As for this clone: Gene names and germline match the mouse. The read terminates 1 residue before the CDR3 end, so the remaining end is supplied by the germline J gene. This chain links TRBV12-1 with TRBJ2-4; weak D call: TRBD1 (6 bases). Per germline, CDR1 SGHSN and CDR2 HYEKVE. The germline V and J ends were trimmed by 0 bases and 3 bases, with 6 bases remaining between them. This CDR3 contains 13 residues. CDR3 bases read: TGTGCCAGCTCTCTCGACAGGCAAAACACCTTGTAC. It specifies CASSLDRQNTLY. The whole CDR3 reads CASSLDRQNTLYF.